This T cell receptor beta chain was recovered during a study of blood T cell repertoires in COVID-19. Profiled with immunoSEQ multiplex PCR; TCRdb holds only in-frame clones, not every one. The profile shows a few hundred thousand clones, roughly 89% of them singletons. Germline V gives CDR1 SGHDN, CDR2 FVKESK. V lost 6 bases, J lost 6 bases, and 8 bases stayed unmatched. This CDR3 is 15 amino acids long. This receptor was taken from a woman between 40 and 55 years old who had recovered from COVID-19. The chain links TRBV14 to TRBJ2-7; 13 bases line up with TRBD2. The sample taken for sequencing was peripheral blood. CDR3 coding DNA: TGTGCCAGCAGTCCAGGACTAGCGGGAGCTGTCGAGCAGTACTTC. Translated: CASSPGLAGAVEQYF. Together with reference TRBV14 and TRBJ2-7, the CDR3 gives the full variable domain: EAGVTQFPSHSVIEKGQTVTLRCDPISGHDNLYWYRRVMGKEIKFLLHFVKESKQDESGMPNNRFLAERTGGTYSTLKVQPAELEDSGVYFCASSPGLAGAVEQYFGPGTRLTVT.